A single sample gave rise to the 17 T cell receptor beta chains below, sequenced in a study of blood T cell repertoires in COVID-19. Measured with immunoSEQ multiplex PCR; TCRdb has only the in-frame clones, and not every one. The sample holds around 270,000 clones, approximately 83% seen once. The sequencing input was peripheral blood. The origin of the receptors is an older person with COVID-19, enrolled during active disease.

V usage is TRBV7-2 and J usage is TRBJ1-1; 7 positions agree with TRBD1. J lost 12 bases, V lost 2 bases, and 6 bases had no gene match. In germline, CDR1 is SGHTA, CDR2 FQGNSA. This CDR3 is 12 amino acids long. CDR3 DNA sequence: TGTGCCAGCAGCTTAAAAGACAGGGTTCCTTTCTTT. Translation: CASSLKDRVPFF.

The chain carries TRBV28 and TRBJ2-2; 10 bases align to TRBD2. Germline V gene data show CDR1 as MDHEN and CDR2 as SYDVKM. The ends lost 2 bases at V and 7 bases at J; junction bases unmatched: 4. There are 15 residues in the CDR3. CDR3 loop: CASSLKREGIGELFF. The CDR3 DNA is TGTGCCAGCAGTTTAAAGCGGGAGGGTATCGGGGAGCTGTTTTTT.

V usage is TRBV10-3 and J usage is TRBJ2-3; D not certain. Trimming left V 6 bases short and J 5 bases short, with 12 bases between. The length of the CDR3 is 13 residues. Germline loops: CDR1 ENHRY, CDR2 SYGVKD. The CDR3: CAIRTIARDTQYF. CDR3 DNA sequence: TGTGCCATCAGGACCATAGCTAGAGATACGCAGTATTTT.

This clone turned up a few times. The chain uses TRBV4-1 and TRBJ1-3; D is possibly TRBD1 (6 bases). Looked up from germline, CDR1 is MGHRA and CDR2 is YSYEKL. The CDR3 consists of 13 residues. Trimming removed 0 bases from V and 8 bases from J, with 8 bases in between. The CDR3 loop is CASSQDGGDTIYF. The CDR3 nucleotides read TGCGCCAGCAGCCAAGATGGGGGCGACACCATATATTTT.

The gene calls are TRBV28 and TRBJ2-7; no definite D call. Trimming took off 2 bases at V and 0 bases at J, with 11 bases between the two ends. In germline, CDR1 is MDHEN, CDR2 SYDVKM. This CDR3 spans 15 amino acids. CDR3 DNA sequence: TGTGCCAGCAGTTTAGGGCAGTTCAGCTCCTACGAGCAGTACTTC. Encoded protein: CASSLGQFSSYEQYF.

The rearrangement uses TRBV6-2 or TRBV6-3 and TRBJ1-1, with 9 bases fitting TRBD1. The CDR3 loop spans 14 amino acids. Germline V gene data show CDR1 as MNHEY and CDR2 as SVGEGT. V lost 5 bases to trimming and J lost 4 bases; unmatched junction nucleotides: 5. The CDR3 region is CASSTTGGGTEAFF. CDR3 sequence (DNA): TGTGCCAGCAGTACTACAGGGGGCGGCACTGAAGCTTTCTTT.

This clone was detected once. J is TRBJ2-3 and V is TRBV28; D might be TRBD2 (5 bases). This CDR3 comprises 16 residues. Germline CDR1 and CDR2: MDHEN and SYDVKM. The V and J ends lost 8 bases and 7 bases respectively, with 25 bases between them. The CDR3 loop reads CASFFVSRLPGNTQYF. The CDR3 bases are TGTGCCAGCTTTTTTGTAAGTCGACTACCCGGGAATACGCAGTATTTT.

The genes are TRBV28 and TRBJ2-2, with TRBD2 as a possible D gene (6 bases). Trimming pared 6 bases from V and 5 bases from J, leaving 16 bases between. The CDR3 loop spans 15 amino acids. CDR1 and CDR2 from the germline V gene are MDHEN and SYDVKM. The CDR3 protein is CASSIVGGGTGELFF. Here the CDR3 DNA reads TGTGCCAGCAGCATCGTCGGGGGTGGTACCGGGGAGCTGTTTTTT.

The V and J genes are TRBV28 and TRBJ2-1; a weak D match, TRBD1 (6 bases). Germline CDR1 is MDHEN and CDR2 is SYDVKM. Trimming cost V 2 bases and J 6 bases, with 11 bases left between them. The CDR3 spans 14 residues. The CDR3 coding sequence is TGTGCCAGCAGTTTACACAGGGAGCTCAATGAGCAGTTCTTC. Its protein product is CASSLHRELNEQFF.

This chain joins TRBV4-1 and TRBJ2-7; 9 bases line up with TRBD2. CDR1 is MGHRA, CDR2 YSYEKL, per germline. The CDR3 is 15 amino acids. The V and J ends lost 0 bases and 6 bases, in that order; junction bases with no gene match: 6. The CDR3 protein is CASSQDSSGTVEQYF. In DNA form, the CDR3 reads TGCGCCAGCAGCCAAGATTCTAGCGGGACGGTCGAGCAGTACTTC.

V and J are TRBV30 and TRBJ2-7; 10 bases map to TRBD1. Trimming at V came to 1 base and at J to 4 bases, leaving 16 bases not matched to a gene. The CDR3 extends over 18 amino acids. Germline V CDR1 and CDR2: GTSNPN, SVGIG (reference sequence). The CDR3 coding sequence is TGTGCCTGGAGTGGAATGAACCGGGACAGGGGTGTTGCTTACGAGCAGTACTTC. Protein sequence: CAWSGMNRDRGVAYEQYF.

The chain is built from TRBV6-2 or TRBV6-3 and TRBJ1-4; no definite D call. There are 14 residues in the CDR3. The germline CDR1 and CDR2 sequences are MNHEY and SVGEGT. Trimming took 5 bases from V and 7 from J, leaving 14 bases between them. CDR3 DNA: TGTGCCAGCAGTCCGGCCGCGACGGGTGAAAAACTGTTTTTT. Translating it yields CASSPAATGEKLFF.

The CDR3 DNA reads TGTGCCAGCAGCTCGACGGGGGGGCGATACAATGAGCAGTTCTTC. This translates into CASSSTGGRYNEQFF. The V call is TRBV7-3, the J call TRBJ2-1, with TRBD2 matching 8 bases. J was trimmed by 4 bases and V by 4 bases; bases with no gene match: 6. Germline values: CDR1 SGHTA, CDR2 FQGTGA. The CDR3 runs 15 residues.

V usage is TRBV5-6 and J usage is TRBJ2-1; D is undetermined. Trimming shortened V by 2 bases and J by 3 bases, and 9 bases separated the two germline ends. The CDR3 totals 14 residues. Per germline, CDR1 SGHDT and CDR2 YYEEEE. The CDR3 sequence is CASSFSPSYNEQFF. Here the CDR3 DNA reads TGTGCCAGCAGCTTCTCTCCCAGCTACAATGAGCAGTTCTTC.

The CDR3 DNA follows: TGTGCCAGCAGCGCTAGTCGGTACAATGAGCAGTTCTTC. This translates into CASSASRYNEQFF. This sequence joins TRBV6-2 or TRBV6-3 and TRBJ2-1, with no clear D. Germline CDR1 is MNHEY and CDR2 is SVGEGT. The CDR3 has 13 amino acids. Between the trimmed V and J ends, which lost 6 bases and 4 bases, there was a span of 10 bases.

The chain is built from TRBV7-6 and TRBJ1-3; 7 bases agree with TRBD1. The CDR3 extends over 16 amino acids. Germline loops: CDR1 SGHVS, CDR2 FNYEAQ. Trimming at V came to 5 bases and at J to 1 base, leaving 8 bases not matched to a gene. CDR3 bases: TGTGCCAGCAGCCGAATTCCGACAGGGTCTGGAAACACCATATATTTT. Translating gives CASSRIPTGSGNTIYF.

CDR3 nucleotides: TGTGCCAGCCAGGAACAGGGGGTGAGTGGCTACACCTTC. This codes for CASQEQGVSGYTF. This chain joins TRBV28 and TRBJ1-2; TRBD1 matches at 8 bases. Trimming took 8 bases from V and 7 from J; bases not matched to a gene: 9. The V gene's germline CDR1 is MDHEN and CDR2 SYDVKM. The CDR3 sequence is 13 residues long.